This T cell receptor (beta chain) emerged from a study of shared clonotypes between healthy human individuals. Turning to the study itself: Researchers drew samples from a couple of women and three men aged 18 to 49.

Germline CDR1 and CDR2: SGHRS and YFSETQ. The CDR3 contains 15 residues. The germline V and J ends were trimmed by 2 bases and 4 bases, with 15 bases remaining between them. The study ran the assay at deep level. Data came from immunoSEQ multiplex PCR; TCRdb stores just in-frame clones and leaves some out. Of approximately 710,000 clones listed, about 90% are singletons. This rearrangement joins TRBV5-1 to TRBJ2-5; D is possibly TRBD2 (6 bases). Sequenced input: memory CD8+ T cells from PBMCs. The subset was: CD45RO+ cells pooled with CCR7-negative TemRA cells. The TCR originated in a man in his late teens or twenties in good health. Some clones in this sample may be carry-over from other donors' samples. The CDR3: CASSFVPSAVETQYF. The CDR3 coding sequence is TGCGCCAGCAGCTTTGTCCCTAGCGCAGTAGAGACCCAGTACTTC.